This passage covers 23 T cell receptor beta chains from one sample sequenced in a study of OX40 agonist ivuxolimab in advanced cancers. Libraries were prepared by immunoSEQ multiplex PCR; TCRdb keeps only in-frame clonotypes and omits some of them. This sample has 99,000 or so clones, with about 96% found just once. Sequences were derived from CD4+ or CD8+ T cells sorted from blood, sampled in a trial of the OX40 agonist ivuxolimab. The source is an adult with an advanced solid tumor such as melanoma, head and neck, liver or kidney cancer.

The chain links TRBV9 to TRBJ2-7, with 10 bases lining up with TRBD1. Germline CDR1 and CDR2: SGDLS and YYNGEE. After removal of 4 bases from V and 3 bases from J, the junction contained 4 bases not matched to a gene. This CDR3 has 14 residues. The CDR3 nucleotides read TGTGCCAGCAGCATGACAGGGGGCTTCTACGAGCAGTACTTC. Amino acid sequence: CASSMTGGFYEQYF.

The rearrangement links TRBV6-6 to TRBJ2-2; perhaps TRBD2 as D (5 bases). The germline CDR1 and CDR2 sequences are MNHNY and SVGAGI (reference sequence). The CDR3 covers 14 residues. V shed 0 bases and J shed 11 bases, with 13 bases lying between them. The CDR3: CASSYSPGGGELFF. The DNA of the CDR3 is TGTGCCAGCAGTTACTCGCCCGGAGGTGGAGAGCTGTTTTTT.

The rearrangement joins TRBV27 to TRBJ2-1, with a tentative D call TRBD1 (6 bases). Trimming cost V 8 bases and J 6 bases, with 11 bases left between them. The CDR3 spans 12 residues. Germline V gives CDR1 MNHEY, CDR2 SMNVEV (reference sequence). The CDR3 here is CASWGLGNEQFF. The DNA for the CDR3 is TGTGCCAGCTGGGGGCTGGGCAATGAGCAGTTCTTC.

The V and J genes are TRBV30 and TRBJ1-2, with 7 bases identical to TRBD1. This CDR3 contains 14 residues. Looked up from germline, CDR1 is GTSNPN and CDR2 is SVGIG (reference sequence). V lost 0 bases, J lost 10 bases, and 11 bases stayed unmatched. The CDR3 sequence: CAWSVLGPQGDYTF. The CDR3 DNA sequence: TGTGCCTGGAGTGTCCTCGGACCCCAGGGGGACTACACCTTC.

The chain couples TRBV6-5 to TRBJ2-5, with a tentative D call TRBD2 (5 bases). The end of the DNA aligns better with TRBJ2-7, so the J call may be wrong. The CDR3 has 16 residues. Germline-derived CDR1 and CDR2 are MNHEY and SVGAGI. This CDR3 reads CASSYSTSGLSYEQYF. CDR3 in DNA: TGTGCCAGCAGTTACTCGACCAGCGGACTGTCCTACGAGCAGTACTTC.

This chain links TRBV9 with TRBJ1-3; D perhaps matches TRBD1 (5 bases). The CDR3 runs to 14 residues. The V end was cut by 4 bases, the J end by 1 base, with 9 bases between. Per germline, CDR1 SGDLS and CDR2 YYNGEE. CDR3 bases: TGTGCCAGCAGCCAGGCAGGGTCTGGAAACACCATATATTTT. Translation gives CASSQAGSGNTIYF.

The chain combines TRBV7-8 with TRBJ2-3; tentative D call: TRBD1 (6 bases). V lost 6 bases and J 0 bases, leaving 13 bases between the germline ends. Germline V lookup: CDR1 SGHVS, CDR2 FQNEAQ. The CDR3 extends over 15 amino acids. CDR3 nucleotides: TGTGCCAGCAGGTTCAGGGGCTATAGCACAGATACGCAGTATTTT. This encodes CASRFRGYSTDTQYF.

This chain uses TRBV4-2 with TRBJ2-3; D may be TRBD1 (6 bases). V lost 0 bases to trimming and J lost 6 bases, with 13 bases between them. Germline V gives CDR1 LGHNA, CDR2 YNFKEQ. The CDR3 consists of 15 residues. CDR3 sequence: CASSQDSRQGDTQYF. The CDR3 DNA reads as TGTGCCAGCAGCCAAGATTCTAGGCAGGGGGATACGCAGTATTTT.

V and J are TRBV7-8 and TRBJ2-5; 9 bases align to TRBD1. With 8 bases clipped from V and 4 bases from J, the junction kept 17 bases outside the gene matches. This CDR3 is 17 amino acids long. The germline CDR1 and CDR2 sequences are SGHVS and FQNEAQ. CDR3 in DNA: TGTGCCAGCTTGTCAAATCCGCAGCTGGACAGGGGAGAGACCCAGTACTTC. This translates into CASLSNPQLDRGETQYF.

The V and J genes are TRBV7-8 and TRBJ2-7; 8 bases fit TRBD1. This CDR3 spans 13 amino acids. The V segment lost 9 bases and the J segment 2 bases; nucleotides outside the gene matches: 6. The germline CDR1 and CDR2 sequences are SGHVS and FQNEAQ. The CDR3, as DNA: TGTGCCAGTGCTGGACAGGGCCCCTACGAGCAGTACTTC. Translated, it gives CASAGQGPYEQYF.

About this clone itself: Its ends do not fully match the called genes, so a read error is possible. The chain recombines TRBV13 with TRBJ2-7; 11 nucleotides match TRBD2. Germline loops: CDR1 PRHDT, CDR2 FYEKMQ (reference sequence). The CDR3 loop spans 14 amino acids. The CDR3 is CASSLGTSGHEQYF. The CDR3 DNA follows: TGTGCCAGCAGCCTAGGGACTAGCGGACACGAGCAGTACTTC.

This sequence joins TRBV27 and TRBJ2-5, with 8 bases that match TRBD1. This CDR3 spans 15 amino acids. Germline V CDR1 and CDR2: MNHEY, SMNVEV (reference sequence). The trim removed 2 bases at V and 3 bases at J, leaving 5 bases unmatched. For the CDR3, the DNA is TGTGCCAGCAGTTTAATGACAGGGGAGGAAGAGACCCAGTACTTC. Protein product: CASSLMTGEEETQYF.

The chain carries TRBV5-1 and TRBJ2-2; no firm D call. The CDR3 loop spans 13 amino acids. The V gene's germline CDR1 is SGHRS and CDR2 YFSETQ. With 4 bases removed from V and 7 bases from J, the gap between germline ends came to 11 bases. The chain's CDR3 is CASSPIGYGELFF. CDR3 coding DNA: TGCGCCAGCAGCCCCATAGGTTACGGGGAGCTGTTTTTT.

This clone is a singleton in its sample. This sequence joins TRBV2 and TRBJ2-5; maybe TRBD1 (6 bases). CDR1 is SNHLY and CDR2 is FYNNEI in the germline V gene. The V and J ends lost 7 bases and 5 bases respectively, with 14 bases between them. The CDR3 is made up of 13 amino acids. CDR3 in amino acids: CASISWGQETQYF. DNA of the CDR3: TGTGCCAGCATATCGTGGGGGCAGGAGACCCAGTACTTC.

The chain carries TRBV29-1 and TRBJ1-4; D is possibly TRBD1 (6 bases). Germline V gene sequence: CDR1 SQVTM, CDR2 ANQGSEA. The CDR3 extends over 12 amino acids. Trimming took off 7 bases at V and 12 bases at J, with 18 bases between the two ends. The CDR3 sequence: CSARGLEIQLFF. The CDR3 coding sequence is TGCAGCGCCCGGGGGCTCGAGATTCAACTGTTTTTT.

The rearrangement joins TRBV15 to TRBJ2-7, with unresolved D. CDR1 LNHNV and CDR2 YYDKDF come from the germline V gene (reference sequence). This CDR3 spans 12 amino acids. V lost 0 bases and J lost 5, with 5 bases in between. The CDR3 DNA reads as TGTGCCACCAGCAGAGATACGGACGAGCAGTACTTC. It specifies CATSRDTDEQYF.

The CDR3 DNA sequence: TGTGCCAGCACTCCCCAGGACAGCTCCTACAATGAGCAGTTCTTC. Amino acids: CASTPQDSSYNEQFF. The chain couples TRBV6-5 to TRBJ2-1; weak D call: TRBD1 (6 bases). This CDR3 is 15 amino acids long. The V end was cut by 7 bases, the J end by 0 bases, with 13 bases between. Germline V gene lookup returns CDR1 MNHEY and CDR2 SVGAGI.

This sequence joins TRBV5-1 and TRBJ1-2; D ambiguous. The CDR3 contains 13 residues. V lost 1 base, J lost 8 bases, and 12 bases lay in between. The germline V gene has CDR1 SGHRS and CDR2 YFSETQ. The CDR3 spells CASSLYAERGYTF. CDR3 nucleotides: TGCGCCAGCAGCTTGTATGCGGAGAGGGGCTACACCTTC.

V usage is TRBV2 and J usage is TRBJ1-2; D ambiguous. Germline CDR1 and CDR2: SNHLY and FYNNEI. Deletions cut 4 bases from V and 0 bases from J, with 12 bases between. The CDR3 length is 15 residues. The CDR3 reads CASSGEPTANYGYTF. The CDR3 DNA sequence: TGTGCCAGCAGTGGGGAGCCAACAGCTAACTATGGCTACACCTTC.

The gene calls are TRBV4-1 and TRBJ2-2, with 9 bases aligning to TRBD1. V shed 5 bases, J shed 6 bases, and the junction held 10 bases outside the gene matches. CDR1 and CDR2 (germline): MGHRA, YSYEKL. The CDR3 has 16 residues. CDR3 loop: CASSFTGTGKAGELFF. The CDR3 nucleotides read TGCGCCAGCAGCTTCACCGGGACAGGGAAAGCCGGGGAGCTGTTTTTT.

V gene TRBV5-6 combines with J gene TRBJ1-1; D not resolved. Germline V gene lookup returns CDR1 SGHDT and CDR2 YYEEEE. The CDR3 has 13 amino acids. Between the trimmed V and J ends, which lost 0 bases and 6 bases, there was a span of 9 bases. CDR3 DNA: TGTGCCAGCAGCTTGGTCGGGAAGCCTGAAGCTTTCTTT. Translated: CASSLVGKPEAFF. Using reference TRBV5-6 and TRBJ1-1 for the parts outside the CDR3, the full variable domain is DAGVTQSPTHLIKTRGQQVTLRCSPKSGHDTVSWYQQALGQGPQFIFQYYEEEERQRGNFPDRFSGHQFPNYSSELNVNALLLGDSALYLCASSLVGKPEAFFGQGTRLTVV.

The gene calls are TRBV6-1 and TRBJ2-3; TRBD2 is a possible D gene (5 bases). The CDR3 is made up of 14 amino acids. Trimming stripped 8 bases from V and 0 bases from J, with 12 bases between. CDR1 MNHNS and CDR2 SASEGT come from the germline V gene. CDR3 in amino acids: CASRRRVSTDTQYF. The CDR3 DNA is TGTGCCAGCCGACGGCGGGTGAGCACAGATACGCAGTATTTT.

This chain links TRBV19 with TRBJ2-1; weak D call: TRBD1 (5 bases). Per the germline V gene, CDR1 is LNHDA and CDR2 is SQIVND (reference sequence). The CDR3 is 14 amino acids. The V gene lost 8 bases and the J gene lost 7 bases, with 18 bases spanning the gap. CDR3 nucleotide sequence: TGTGCCAGTGACTTGGCAGGGTACGGGAATGAGCAGTTCTTC. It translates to CASDLAGYGNEQFF.